A single T cell receptor beta chain is shown here with its context. Its antigen is not known. This entry comes from a study of neurological immune-mediated disorders. Study conclusions and caveats: HTLV-1-associated myelopathy ranked highest for TCR clonal expansion and multiple sclerosis lowest, beneath healthy controls.

Time point given: technical triplicate 1. Source material was 2 million unsorted PBMCs, stored at -80 °C in RNAlater. Every sequencing run produced over 180 million TCR-beta sequences that came from 15-18 subjects. TCRdb processed the 5' RACE reads anew with MiXCR; each CDR3 protein has one entry. The sample includes approximately 36,000 distinct CDR3 sequences, more than 9.5% of them seen just once. V lost 2 bases and J lost 0, with 18 bases in between. Germline-derived CDR1 and CDR2 are SGHRS and YFSETQ. The CDR3 totals 19 residues. V usage is TRBV5-1 and J usage is TRBJ2-6; D is unresolved. The specimen was PBMCs. This TCR was sampled from a man between 60 and 75 years old with HTLV-1-associated myelopathy (HAM/TSP). CDR3 sequence reads: CASSFGPCRTVSGANVLTF. The CDR3 bases are TGCGCCAGCAGCTTTGGACCGTGCAGGACGGTCTCTGGGGCCAACGTCCTGACTTTC.